What follows is one TCR beta chain and its context. Its antigen remains unidentified. Within one base of it there is no much larger clone, and no base qualities were kept. Per the publication, the time point label means: approximately 25 months on ibrutinib. For TCR beta library preparation, 1.5 to 2 micrograms of genomic DNA were isolated from cryopreserved PBMCs. Longitudinal blood samples from CLL patients on ibrutinib monotherapy were analyzed using high-throughput TCR beta sequencing. The patients took part in an open-label, single-center phase 2 trial of ibrutinib monotherapy. This entry belongs to a study of cytotoxic CD8 clonotypes in ibrutinib-treated CLL (dated by TCRdb to the early 2020s). The study in broad terms: The cohort had 11 relapsed/refractory and around 15 treatment-naive patients; around 17 were IGHV unmutated. Partial responses were observed in 24 patients and complete responses in 2; after a median follow-up of 68 months, remission was maintained in 14 patients and progression was observed in approximately 12. Samples at response were collected after a median of about 13 months of treatment, with a range of roughly 6 to 36 months. On average, each sample had approximately 280,000 productive templates and around 100,000 productive rearrangements. Longitudinal samples were available for about 30% of the 86 trial participants. Cryopreserved peripheral blood mononuclear cells were obtained prior to treatment, at the time of response, and at either disease progression or sustained remission. All remission and progressive disease samples were collected while patients were still receiving ibrutinib.

Each clonotype received, on average, around 9.6x coverage in deep resolution sequencing performed on a MiSeq, where the target depth lay between 1 in 1 million and 1 in 200,000 T cells. TCR beta libraries were generated with the immunoSEQ hsTCRB Kit. Processing in the source paper ran as follows. Data were analyzed with ImmunoSEQ Data Assistant and ImmunoSEQ Analyzer, with V, D and J genes assigned per IMGT definitions. Clonality, with values ranging from 0 to 1, was calculated as one minus the normalized Shannon entropy of productive rearrangement frequencies. Public clonotype analysis was restricted to overrepresented clonotypes comprising at least 0.05% of each patient's repertoire. Some 13 age-matched healthy donor repertoires from immuneACCESS served as clonality controls. Drawn from immuneACCESS, this table holds only the in-frame rearrangements with V and J called that TCRdb kept. Clones are partly lost; checked studies trace under half to an unresolved V gene and leave the rest unexplained. V and J calls and clone size are given by that table; D and trimming were obtained from the DNA. The sample table lists about 45,000 clones, under 80% of them with a count of one. The top ten constitute 20% to 25% of the sample.

Paper-wide results and their limitations: Clonality increased at ibrutinib response, stayed stable in sustained remission, and fell back toward baseline at progression. Sampling times were not matched between patients in sustained remission and patients whose disease was progressing, and lymph node repertoires were not examined. Baseline clonality was found to be higher than that of age-matched healthy donors and was strongly correlated with circulating CD8+ T-cell counts. Public clonotypes were rare and either shrank or stayed stable during treatment, and the rise in clonality at ibrutinib response reflected expansion of private clonotypes.

From the cysteine through the phenylalanine, the CDR3 covers 12 amino acids. Only the CDR3 part of the read is kept: 36 bases, read in frame from the first base. Sequences ENHRY (CDR1) and SYGVKD (CDR2) are obtained from the germline V gene. V lost 2 bases and J lost 2 bases; the stretch between them is 4 bases long. The TCR sequence derives from a human donor with chronic lymphocytic leukemia. The sequenced sample was PBMCs, obtained after 24 months of ibrutinib treatment. The V and J segments used are TRBV10-3 and TRBJ2-7, with the D segment identity uncertain. The CDR3 region: CAISEPAYEQYF. DNA sequence: TGTGCCATCAGTGAGCCCGCCTACGAGCAGTACTTC.